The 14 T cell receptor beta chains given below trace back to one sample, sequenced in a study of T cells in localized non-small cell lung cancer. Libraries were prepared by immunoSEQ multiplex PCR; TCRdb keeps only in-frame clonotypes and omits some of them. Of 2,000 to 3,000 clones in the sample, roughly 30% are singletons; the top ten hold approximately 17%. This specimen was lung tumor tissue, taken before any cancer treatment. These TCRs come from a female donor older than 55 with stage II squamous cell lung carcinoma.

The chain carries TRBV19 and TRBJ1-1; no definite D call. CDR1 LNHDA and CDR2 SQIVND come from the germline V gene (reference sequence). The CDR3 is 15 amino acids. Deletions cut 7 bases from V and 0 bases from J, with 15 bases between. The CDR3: CASKSRVGMNTEAFF. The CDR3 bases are TGTGCCAGTAAGTCGAGGGTAGGGATGAACACTGAAGCTTTCTTT.

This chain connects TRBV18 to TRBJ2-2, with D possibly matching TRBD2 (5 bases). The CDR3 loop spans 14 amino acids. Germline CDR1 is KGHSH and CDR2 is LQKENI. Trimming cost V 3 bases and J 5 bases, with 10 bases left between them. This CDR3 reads CASSPPRGTGELFF. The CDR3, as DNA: TGTGCCAGCTCACCCCCTAGAGGGACCGGGGAGCTGTTTTTT.

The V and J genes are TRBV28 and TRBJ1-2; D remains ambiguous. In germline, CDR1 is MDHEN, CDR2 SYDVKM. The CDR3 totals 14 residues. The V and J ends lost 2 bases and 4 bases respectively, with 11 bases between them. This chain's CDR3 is CASSLEGRSYGYTF. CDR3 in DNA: TGTGCCAGCAGTTTAGAAGGCAGGTCCTATGGCTACACCTTC.

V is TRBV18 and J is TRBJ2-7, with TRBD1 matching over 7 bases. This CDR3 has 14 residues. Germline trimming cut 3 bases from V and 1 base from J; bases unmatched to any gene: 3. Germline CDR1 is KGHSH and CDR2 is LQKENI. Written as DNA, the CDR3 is TGTGCCAGCTCACCTGGGACAGAGTCCTACGAGCAGTACTTC. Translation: CASSPGTESYEQYF. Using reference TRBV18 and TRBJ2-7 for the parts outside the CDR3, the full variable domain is NAGVMQNPRHLVRRRGQEARLRCSPMKGHSHVYWYRQLPEEGLKFMVYLQKENIIDESGMPKERFSAEFPKEGPSILRIQQVVRGDSAAYFCASSPGTESYEQYFGPGTRLTVT.

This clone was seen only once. CDR3 residues: CASSYTITDTQYF. The CDR3 bases are TGTGCCAGTTCTTACACGATCACAGATACGCAGTATTTT. The genes are TRBV19 and TRBJ2-3; D is undetermined. V was cut by 8 bases and J by 2 bases, with 11 bases left in between. The CDR3 runs to 13 residues. CDR1 and CDR2 (germline): LNHDA, SQIVND (reference sequence).

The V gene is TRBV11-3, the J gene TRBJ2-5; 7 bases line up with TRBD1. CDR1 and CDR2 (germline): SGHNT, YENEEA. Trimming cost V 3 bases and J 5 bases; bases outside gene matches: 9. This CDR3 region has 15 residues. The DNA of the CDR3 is TGTGCCAGCAGCTTGGTGAGGGGGCCAGGGGAGACCCAGTACTTC. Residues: CASSLVRGPGETQYF.

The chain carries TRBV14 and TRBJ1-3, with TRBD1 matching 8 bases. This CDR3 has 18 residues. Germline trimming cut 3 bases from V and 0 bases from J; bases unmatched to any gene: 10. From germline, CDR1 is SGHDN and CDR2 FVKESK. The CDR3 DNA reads TGTGCCAGCAGCCAGGCTAGGACAGGGCCGAGCTCTGGAAACACCATATATTTT. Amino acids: CASSQARTGPSSGNTIYF.

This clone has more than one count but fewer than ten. CDR3 nucleotides: TGTGCCACCGAGGACAGGGCAGCCTATGGCTACACCTTC. This encodes CATEDRAAYGYTF. This chain connects TRBV6-8 to TRBJ1-2; 8 bases are a match to TRBD1. The junction had 8 bases not matched to a gene; V was cut back by 10 bases and J by 4 bases. Germline V lookup: CDR1 MNHGY, CDR2 SAAAGT. The CDR3 loop spans 13 amino acids.

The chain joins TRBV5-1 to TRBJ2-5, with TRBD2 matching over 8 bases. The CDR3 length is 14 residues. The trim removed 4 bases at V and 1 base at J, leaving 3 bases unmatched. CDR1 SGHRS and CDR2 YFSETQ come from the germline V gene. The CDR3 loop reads CASSPSGGQETQYF. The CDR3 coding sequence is TGCGCCAGCAGCCCCAGCGGGGGCCAAGAGACCCAGTACTTC.

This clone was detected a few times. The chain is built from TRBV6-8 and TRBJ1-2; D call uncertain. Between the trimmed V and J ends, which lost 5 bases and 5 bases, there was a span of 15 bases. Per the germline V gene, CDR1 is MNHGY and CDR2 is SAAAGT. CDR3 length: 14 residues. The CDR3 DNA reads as TGTGCCAGCAGTGCGGGCACAGTCAATTATGGCTACACCTTC. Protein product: CASSAGTVNYGYTF.

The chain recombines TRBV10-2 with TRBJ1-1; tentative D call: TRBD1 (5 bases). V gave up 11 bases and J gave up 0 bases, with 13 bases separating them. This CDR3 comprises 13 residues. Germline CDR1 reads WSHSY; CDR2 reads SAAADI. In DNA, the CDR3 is TGCGCCGCGGCGGGGGTGATGAACACTGAAGCTTTCTTT. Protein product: CAAAGVMNTEAFF.

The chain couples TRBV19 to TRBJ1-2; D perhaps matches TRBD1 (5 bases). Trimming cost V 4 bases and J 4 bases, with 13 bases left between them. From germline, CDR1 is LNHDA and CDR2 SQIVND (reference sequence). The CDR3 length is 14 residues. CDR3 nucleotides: TGTGCCAGTAGTACGGGACTGGGCGGCTATGGCTACACCTTC. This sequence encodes CASSTGLGGYGYTF.

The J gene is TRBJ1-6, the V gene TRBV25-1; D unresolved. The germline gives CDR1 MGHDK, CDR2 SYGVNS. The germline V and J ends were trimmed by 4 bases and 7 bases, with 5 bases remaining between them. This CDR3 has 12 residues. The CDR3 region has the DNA TGTGCCAGCAGTGTCGGGAATTCACCCCTCCACTTT. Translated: CASSVGNSPLHF.

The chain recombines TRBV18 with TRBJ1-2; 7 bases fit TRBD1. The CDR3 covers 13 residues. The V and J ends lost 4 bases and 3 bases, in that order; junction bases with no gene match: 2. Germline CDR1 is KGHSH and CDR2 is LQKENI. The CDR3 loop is CASSLDRDYGYTF. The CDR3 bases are TGTGCCAGCTCACTCGACAGGGACTATGGCTACACCTTC. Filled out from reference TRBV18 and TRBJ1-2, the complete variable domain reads NAGVMQNPRHLVRRRGQEARLRCSPMKGHSHVYWYRQLPEEGLKFMVYLQKENIIDESGMPKERFSAEFPKEGPSILRIQQVVRGDSAAYFCASSLDRDYGYTFGSGTRLTVV.